The clone carrying this TCR beta chain was observed a handful of times. Its specificity is not known. CDR1 is MNHEY and CDR2 is SMNVEV in the germline V gene (reference sequence). This CDR3 spans 13 amino acids. The V end lost 4 bases, the J end lost 5 bases, and 12 bases lay between the germline ends. The authors built TCR beta libraries using iRepertoire HTBI primers and Arm-PCR of CDR3 regions. TCRdb reprocessed the multiplex PCR reads with MiXCR, giving one entry per CDR3 protein. The table has approximately 470,000 distinct CDR3 sequences, about 17% seen once. The source of the sample is a study of regulatory T cells in long-lasting Graves disease. Study results and limitations: Relative to newly diagnosed Graves' patients, persistent ones had lower TCR diversity. A limited number of samples was an acknowledged limitation.

The time point: newly diagnosed GD, antithyroid drugs for less than 3 months. The TCR library used RNA extracted from PBMCs. This same sample was also part of a study on T cells in Graves' hyperthyroidism and ophthalmopathy. From that study: First-round RT-PCR of the TCR CDR3 relied on the HTBI primer set. Stable hyperthyroidism was separated from ophthalmopathy by a model based on 13 V-J features.

The J gene is TRBJ2-7, the V gene TRBV27; D unresolved. The material was peripheral blood mononuclear cells (PBMCs), obtained at new diagnosis, from a patient treated with antithyroid drugs. The TCR sequence derives from a middle-aged man with Graves disease. CDR3 sequence: CASSSLPVNEQYF. CDR3 DNA sequence: TGTGCCAGCAGTTCCCTGCCTGTCAACGAGCAGTACTTC.